This TCR beta chain was retrieved from a study of cytomegalovirus exposure and HLA in healthy donors. CDR1 and CDR2 from the germline V gene are SGHKS and YYEKEE (reference sequence). The CDR3 is 16 amino acids. Trimming removed 3 bases from V and 0 bases from J; junction bases left unmatched: 8. Primers: 60 Vbeta forward and 13 Jbeta reverse. The repertoire was sequenced with immunoSEQ multiplex PCR; TCRdb's copy has only in-frame clones and lacks some. The sample lists 150,000 to 200,000 clones, 81% occurring once. V and J are TRBV5-5 and TRBJ2-7; 8 bases match TRBD2. The TCR sequence derives from a man aged 18-30 years in good health and CMV-seronegative. Sequencing input: PBMCs. The CDR3 loop reads CASSSGGGGSSYEQYF. CDR3 coding DNA: TGTGCCAGCAGCTCTGGGGGCGGGGGGAGCTCCTACGAGCAGTACTTC.